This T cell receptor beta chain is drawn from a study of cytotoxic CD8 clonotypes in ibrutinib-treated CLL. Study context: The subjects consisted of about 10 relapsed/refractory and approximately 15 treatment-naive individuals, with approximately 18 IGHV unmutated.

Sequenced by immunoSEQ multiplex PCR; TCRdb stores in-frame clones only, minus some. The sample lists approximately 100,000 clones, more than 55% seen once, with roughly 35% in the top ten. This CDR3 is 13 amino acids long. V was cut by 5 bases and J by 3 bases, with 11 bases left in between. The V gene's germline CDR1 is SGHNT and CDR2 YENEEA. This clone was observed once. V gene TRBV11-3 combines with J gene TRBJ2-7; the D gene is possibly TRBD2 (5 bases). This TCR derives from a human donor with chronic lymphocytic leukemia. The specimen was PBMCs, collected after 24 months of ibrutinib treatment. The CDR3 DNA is TGTGCCAGCAGCGTCCGGGAAGGCTACGAGCAGTACTTC. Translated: CASSVREGYEQYF.